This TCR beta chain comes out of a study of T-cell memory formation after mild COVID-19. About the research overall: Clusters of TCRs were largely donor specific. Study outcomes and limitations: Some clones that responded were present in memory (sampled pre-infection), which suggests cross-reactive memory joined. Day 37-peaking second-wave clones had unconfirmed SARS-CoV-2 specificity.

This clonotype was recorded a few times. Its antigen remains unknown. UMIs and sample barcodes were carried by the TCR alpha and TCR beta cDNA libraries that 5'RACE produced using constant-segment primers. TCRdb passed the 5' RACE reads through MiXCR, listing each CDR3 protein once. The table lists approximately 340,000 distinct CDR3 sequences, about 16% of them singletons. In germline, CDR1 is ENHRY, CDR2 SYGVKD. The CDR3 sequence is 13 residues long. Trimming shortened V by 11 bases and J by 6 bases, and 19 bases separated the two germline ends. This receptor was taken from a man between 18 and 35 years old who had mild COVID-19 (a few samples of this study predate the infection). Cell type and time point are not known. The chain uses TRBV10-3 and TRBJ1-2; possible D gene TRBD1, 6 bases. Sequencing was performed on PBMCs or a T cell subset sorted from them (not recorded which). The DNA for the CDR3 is TGTGCCGCTCAGGGGCTACGAGGCCATGGCTACACCTTC. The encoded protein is CAAQGLRGHGYTF.